Listed here is a single TCR beta chain. Assay: immunoSEQ multiplex PCR; the TCRdb copy retains only in-frame clones and omits some. The repertoire holds approximately 130,000 clones, with around 87% as singletons. The sample comes from a study of blood T cell repertoires in COVID-19. About the study: The cDNA or gDNA used as material had been derived from T cells, B-cell-depleted T cells, or PBMCs.

CDR1 and CDR2 (germline): SGHKS, YYEKEE (reference sequence). The CDR3 has 16 amino acids. Trimming pared 6 bases from V and 1 base from J, leaving 16 bases between. Sequenced: peripheral blood. The sequence came from a man aged 45-65 years with active COVID-19. The V call is TRBV5-5, the J call TRBJ2-2, with D possibly being TRBD1 (6 bases). In DNA, the CDR3 is TGTGCCAGCACAGAGACCGGGACACAGAACACCGGGGAGCTGTTTTTT. The encoded protein is CASTETGTQNTGELFF.